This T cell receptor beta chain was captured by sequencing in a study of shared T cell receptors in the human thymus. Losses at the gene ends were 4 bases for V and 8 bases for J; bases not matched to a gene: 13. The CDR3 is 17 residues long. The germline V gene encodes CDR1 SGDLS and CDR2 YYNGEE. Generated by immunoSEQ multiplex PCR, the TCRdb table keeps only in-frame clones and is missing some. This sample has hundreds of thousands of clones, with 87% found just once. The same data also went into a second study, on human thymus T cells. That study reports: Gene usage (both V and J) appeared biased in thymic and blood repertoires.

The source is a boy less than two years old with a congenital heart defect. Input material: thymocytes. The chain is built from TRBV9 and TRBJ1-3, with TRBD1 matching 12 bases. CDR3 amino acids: CASSPWDRGQSLDTIYF. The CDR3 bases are TGTGCCAGCAGCCCCTGGGACAGGGGGCAATCTTTGGACACCATATATTTT.